This T cell receptor (beta chain) was documented in a study of blood T cell repertoires in COVID-19. Clones were read by immunoSEQ multiplex PCR, and TCRdb kept only the in-frame ones, dropping some. The table records 35,000 to 55,000 clones, approximately 90% of them present only once. This clone has a single count. The CDR3 loop spans 13 amino acids. Unmatched junction bases numbered 8, after V lost 5 bases and J lost 8 bases. This chain uses TRBV12-3 or TRBV12-4 with TRBJ1-2; 7 bases are a match to TRBD1. The sequence derives from a man aged 65-85 years with active COVID-19. Material for sequencing was peripheral blood. CDR3 region: CASSPRQGQGYTF. CDR3 DNA: TGTGCCAGCAGTCCCAGACAGGGTCAGGGCTACACCTTC.